This TCR beta chain emerged from a study of beta chain features in type 1 diabetes. Reverse transcribing all isolated RNA meant expressed TCRB transcripts were sequenced. TCRdb's table, derived via immunoSEQ multiplex PCR, lists solely in-frame clones and lacks some. The repertoire holds 230,000 or so clones, with 16% as singletons. Concerning this clone itself: What it binds is not known.

CDR3 size: 14 residues. Trimming pared 0 bases from V and 3 bases from J, leaving 9 bases between. The germline V gene has CDR1 MNHEY and CDR2 SVGAGI. Study-level results: Among all four CD4+ subsets, Type 1 diabetes patients had TCRB CDR3s that were moderately but significantly shorter. Diminished insertions and augmented deletions at VDJ junctions characterized type 1 diabetes patients.

The sample was naive CD4+ T cells from blood. The receptor comes from a man younger than 45 with type 1 diabetes. V usage is TRBV6-5 and J usage is TRBJ2-7; D is ambiguous. The CDR3 DNA reads TGTGCCAGCAGTTACTCGCAGCACGACTACGAGCAGTACTTC. Translation gives CASSYSQHDYEQYF.